The following is a TCR beta chain sequence with its context. The V and J ends lost 4 bases and 0 bases respectively, with 15 bases between them. CDR1 and CDR2 from the germline V gene are MDHEN and SYDVKM. The CDR3 is made up of 16 amino acids. These data originate in a study of cytomegalovirus exposure and HLA in healthy donors. Using immunoSEQ multiplex PCR, the repertoire was profiled, and TCRdb retains in-frame clones only, with some absent. The data hold about 50,000 clones, with 90% to 95% observed a single time. The chain uses TRBV28 and TRBJ1-2; a weak D match, TRBD1 (5 bases). Sequenced input: PBMCs. This sequence was found in a man between 18 and 35 years old in good health and CMV-seronegative. The CDR3 region is CASSSQGSYSNYGYTF. The CDR3 DNA follows: TGTGCCAGCAGTTCCCAGGGATCCTATTCTAACTATGGCTACACCTTC.